A single T cell receptor (beta chain) is shown here with its context. The source of the sample is a study of blood T cell repertoires in COVID-19. Clones were sequenced by immunoSEQ multiplex PCR, and TCRdb holds only the in-frame ones, with some missing. The sample has roughly 140,000 clones; approximately 78% are singletons. This CDR3 region has 17 residues. J gave up 5 bases and V 0 bases, and 10 bases lay outside the gene matches. From germline, CDR1 is SGHNT and CDR2 YYREEE (reference sequence). The source is an elderly woman with acute or convalescent COVID-19. Sequenced: peripheral blood. The V gene is TRBV5-4, the J gene TRBJ2-5, with 10 bases aligning to TRBD2. CDR3 coding DNA: TGTGCCAGCAGCTTGGCAATGGGAGCGGGAGGGCCTGAGACCCAGTACTTC. It codes for CASSLAMGAGGPETQYF.